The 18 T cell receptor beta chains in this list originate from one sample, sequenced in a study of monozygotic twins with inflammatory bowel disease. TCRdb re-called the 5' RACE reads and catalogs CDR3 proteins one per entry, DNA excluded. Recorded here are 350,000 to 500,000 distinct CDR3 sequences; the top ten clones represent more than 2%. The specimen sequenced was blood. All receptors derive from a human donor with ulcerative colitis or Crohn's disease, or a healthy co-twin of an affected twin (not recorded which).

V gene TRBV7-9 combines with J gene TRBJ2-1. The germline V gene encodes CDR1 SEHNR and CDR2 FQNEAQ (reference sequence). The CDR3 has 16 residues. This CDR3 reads CASSSLENSSYNEQFF.

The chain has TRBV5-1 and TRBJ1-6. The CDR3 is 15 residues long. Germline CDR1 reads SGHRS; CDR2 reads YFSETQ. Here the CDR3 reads CASSLTSSYNSPLHF.

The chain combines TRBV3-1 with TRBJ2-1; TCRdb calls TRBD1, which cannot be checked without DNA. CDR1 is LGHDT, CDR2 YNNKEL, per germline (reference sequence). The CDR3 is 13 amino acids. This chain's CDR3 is CASSQLRGNEQFF.

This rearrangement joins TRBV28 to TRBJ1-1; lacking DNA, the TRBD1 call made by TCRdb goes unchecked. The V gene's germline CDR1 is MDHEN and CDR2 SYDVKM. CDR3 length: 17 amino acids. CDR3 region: CASSSRGGFTPNTEAFF.

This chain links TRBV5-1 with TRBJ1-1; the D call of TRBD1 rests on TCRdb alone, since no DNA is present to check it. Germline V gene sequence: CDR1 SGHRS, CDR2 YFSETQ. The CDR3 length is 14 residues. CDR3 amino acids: CASSLSREDTEAFF. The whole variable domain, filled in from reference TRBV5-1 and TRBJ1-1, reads KAGVTQTPRYLIKTRGQQVTLSCSPISGHRSVSWYQQTPGQGLQFLFEYFSETQRNKGNFPGRFSGRQFSNSRSEMNVSTLELGDSALYLCASSLSREDTEAFFGQGTRLTVV.

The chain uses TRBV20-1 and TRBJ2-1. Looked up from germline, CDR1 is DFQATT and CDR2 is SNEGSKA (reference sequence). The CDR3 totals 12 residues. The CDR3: CSARRNGNVQFF.

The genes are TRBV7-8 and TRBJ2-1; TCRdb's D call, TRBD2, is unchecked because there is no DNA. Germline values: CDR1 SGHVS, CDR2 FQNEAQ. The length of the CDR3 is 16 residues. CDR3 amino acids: CASSLGTGLADNEQFF.

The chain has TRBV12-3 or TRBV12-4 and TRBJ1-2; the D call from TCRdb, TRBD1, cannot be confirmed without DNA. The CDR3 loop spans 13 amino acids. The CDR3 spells CASSLGGPGGYTF.

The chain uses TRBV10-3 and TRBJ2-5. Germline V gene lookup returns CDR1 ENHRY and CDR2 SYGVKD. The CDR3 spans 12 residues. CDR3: CAISSGQETQYF.

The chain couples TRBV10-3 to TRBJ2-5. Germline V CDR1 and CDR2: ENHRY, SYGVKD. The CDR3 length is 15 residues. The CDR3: CAISESRQAVETQYF.

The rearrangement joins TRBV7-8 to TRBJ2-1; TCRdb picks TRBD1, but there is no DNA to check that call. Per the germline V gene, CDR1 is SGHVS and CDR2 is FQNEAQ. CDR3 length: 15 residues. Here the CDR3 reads CASSRRDRGGDEQFF.

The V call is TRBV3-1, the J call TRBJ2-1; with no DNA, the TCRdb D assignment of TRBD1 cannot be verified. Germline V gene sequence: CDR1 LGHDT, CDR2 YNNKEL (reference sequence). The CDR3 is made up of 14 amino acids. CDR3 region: CASNRATGGNEQFF.

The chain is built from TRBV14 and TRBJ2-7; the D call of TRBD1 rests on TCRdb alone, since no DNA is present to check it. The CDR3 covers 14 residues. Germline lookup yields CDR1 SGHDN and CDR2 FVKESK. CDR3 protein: CASSLTTGTYEQYF.

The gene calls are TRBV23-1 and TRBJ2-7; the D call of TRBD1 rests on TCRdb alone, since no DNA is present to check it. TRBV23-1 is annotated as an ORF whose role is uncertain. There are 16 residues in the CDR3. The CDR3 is CASSQSGDRLSYEQYF.

The CDR3 is CASSSQGRNTEAFF. The chain employs TRBV6-2 or TRBV6-3 and TRBJ1-1; the TCRdb D gene call, TRBD1, has no DNA to confirm it. CDR1 is MNHEY, CDR2 SVGEGT, per germline. The CDR3 has 14 residues.

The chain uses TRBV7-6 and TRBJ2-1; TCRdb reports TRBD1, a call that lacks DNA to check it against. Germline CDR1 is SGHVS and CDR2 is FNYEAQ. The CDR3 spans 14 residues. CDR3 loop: CASSLSALRGEQFF.

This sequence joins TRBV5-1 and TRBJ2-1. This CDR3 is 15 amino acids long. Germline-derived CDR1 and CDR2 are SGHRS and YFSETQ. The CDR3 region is CASRIDWSSYNEQFF.

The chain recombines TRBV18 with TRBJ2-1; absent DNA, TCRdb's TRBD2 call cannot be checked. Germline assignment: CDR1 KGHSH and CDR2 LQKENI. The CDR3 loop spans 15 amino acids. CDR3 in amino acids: CASSPPIAGGNEQFF.